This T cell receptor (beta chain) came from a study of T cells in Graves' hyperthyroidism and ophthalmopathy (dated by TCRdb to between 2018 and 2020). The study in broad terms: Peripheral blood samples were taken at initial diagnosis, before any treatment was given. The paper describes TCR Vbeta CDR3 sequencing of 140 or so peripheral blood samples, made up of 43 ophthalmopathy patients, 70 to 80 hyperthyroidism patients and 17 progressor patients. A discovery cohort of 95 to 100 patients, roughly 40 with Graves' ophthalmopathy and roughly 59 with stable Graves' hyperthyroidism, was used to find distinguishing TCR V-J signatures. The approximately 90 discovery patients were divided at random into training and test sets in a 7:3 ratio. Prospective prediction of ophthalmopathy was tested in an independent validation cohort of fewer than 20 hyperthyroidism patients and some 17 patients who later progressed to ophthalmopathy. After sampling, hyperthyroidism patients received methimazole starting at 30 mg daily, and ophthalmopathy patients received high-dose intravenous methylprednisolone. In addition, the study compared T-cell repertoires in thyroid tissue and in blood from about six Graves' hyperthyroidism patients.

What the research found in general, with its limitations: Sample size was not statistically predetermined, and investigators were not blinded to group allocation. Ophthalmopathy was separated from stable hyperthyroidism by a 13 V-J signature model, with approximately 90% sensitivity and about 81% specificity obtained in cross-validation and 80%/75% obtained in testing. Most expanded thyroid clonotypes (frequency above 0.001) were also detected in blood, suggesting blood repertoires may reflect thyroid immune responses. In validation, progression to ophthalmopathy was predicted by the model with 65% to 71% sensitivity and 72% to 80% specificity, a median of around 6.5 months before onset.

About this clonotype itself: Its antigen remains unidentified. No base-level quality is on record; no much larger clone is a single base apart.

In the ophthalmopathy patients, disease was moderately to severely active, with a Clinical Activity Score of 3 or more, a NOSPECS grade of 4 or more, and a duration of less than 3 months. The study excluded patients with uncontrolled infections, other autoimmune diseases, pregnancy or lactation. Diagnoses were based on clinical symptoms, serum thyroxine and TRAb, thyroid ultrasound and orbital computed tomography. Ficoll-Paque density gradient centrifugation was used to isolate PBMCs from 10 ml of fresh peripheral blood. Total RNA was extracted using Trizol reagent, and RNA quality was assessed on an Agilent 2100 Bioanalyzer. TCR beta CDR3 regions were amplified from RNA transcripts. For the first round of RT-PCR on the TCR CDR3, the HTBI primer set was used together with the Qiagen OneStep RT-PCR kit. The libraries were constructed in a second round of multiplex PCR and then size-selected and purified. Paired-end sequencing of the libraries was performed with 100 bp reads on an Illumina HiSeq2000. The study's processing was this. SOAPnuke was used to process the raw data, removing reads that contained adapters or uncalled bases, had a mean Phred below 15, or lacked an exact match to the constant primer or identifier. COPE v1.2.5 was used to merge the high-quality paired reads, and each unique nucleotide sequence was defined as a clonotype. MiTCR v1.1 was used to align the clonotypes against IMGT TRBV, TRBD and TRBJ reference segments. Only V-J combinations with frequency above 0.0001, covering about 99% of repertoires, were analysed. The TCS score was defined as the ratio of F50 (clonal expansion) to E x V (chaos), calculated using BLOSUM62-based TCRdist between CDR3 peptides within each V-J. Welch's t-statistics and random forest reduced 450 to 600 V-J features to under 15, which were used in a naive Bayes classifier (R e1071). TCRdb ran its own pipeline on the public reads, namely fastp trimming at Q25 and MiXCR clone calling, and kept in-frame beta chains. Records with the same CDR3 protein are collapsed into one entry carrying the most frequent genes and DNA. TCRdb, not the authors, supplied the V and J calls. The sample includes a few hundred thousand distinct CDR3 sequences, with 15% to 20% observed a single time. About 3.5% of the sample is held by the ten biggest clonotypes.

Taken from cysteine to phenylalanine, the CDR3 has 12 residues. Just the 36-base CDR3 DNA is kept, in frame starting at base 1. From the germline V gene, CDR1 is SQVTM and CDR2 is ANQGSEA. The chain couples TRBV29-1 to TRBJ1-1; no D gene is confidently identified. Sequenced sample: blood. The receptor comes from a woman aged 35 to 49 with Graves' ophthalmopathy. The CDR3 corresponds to CLVTRSDTEAFF. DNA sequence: TGCCTGGTGACCAGGTCGGACACTGAAGCTTTCTTT.